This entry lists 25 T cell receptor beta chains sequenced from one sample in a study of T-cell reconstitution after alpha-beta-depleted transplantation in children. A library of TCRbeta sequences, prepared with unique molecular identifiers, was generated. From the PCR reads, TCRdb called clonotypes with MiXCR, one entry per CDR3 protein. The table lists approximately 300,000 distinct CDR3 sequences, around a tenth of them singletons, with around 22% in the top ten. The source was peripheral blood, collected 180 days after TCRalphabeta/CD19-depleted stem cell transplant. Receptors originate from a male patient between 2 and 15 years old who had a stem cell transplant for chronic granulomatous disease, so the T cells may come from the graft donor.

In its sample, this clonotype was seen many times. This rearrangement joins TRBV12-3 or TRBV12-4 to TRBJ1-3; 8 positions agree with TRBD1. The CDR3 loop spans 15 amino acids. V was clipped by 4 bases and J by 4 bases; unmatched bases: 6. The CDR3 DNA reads TGTGCCAGCAGTTCCGTCAGGGGGCACGGAAACACCATATATTTT. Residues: CASSSVRGHGNTIYF.

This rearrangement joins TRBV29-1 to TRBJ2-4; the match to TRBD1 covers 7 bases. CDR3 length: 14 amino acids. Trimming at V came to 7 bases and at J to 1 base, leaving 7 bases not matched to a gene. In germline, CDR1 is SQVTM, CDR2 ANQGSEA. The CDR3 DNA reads TGCAGCGCAACCAGGGGGAAGGCCAAAAACATTCAGTACTTC. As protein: CSATRGKAKNIQYF.

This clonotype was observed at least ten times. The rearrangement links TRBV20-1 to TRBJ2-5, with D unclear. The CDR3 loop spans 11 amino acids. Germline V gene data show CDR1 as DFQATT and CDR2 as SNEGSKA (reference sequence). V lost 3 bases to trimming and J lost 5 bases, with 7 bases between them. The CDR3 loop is CSASSDETQYF. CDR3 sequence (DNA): TGCAGTGCTAGCAGCGATGAGACCCAGTACTTC.

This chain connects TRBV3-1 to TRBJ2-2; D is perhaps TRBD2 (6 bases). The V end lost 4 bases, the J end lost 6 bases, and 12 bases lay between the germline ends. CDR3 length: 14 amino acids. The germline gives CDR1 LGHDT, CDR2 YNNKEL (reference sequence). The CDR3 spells CASSPGVSPGELFF. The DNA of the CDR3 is TGTGCCAGCAGCCCGGGGGTCTCTCCCGGGGAGCTGTTTTTT.

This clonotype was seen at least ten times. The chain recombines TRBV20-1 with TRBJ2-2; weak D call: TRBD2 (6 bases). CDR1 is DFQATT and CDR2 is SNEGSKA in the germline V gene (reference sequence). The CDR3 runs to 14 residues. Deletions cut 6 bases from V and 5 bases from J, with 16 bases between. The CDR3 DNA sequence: TGCAGTGCAACCGGGACGGCGGGAACCGGGGAGCTGTTTTTT. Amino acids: CSATGTAGTGELFF.

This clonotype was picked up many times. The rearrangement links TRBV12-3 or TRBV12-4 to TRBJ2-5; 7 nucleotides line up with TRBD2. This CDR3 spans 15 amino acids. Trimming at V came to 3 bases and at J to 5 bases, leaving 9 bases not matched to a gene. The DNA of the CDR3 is TGTGCCAGCAGTTTTGGGGGAGGGCTCCGGGAGACCCAGTACTTC. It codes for CASSFGGGLRETQYF.

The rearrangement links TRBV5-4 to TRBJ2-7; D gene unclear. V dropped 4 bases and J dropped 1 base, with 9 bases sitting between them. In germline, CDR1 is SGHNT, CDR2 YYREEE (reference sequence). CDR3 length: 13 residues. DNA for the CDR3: TGTGCCAGCAGCATATCCTTATCCTACGAGCAGTACTTC. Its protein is CASSISLSYEQYF.

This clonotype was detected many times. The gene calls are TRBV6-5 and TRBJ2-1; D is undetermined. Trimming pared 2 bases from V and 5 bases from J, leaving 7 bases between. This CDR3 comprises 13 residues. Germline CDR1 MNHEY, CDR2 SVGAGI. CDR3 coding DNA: TGTGCCAGCAGTTACAGGGCGAACAATGAGCAGTTCTTC. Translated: CASSYRANNEQFF.

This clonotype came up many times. In DNA form, the CDR3 reads TGTGCCAGCAGGGGTCTAGCTGGGGACAATGAGCAGTTCTTC. Translation gives CASRGLAGDNEQFF. The genes are TRBV4-2 and TRBJ2-1, with D possibly TRBD2 on 5 matching bases. Trimming took off 6 bases at V and 5 bases at J, with 14 bases between the two ends. Germline CDR1 LGHNA, CDR2 YNFKEQ. CDR3 length: 14 residues.

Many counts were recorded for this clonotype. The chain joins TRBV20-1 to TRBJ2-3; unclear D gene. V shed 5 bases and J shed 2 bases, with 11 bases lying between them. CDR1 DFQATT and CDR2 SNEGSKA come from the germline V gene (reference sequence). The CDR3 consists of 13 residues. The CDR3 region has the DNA TGCAGTGCTCATTCCCCATCCACAGATACGCAGTATTTT. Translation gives CSAHSPSTDTQYF.

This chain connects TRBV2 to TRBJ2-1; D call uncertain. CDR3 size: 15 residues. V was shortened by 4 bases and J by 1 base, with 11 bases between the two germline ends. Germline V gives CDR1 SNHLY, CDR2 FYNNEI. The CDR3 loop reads CASSVGQASYNEQFF. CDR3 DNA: TGTGCCAGCAGTGTCGGCCAGGCTTCCTACAATGAGCAGTTCTTC.

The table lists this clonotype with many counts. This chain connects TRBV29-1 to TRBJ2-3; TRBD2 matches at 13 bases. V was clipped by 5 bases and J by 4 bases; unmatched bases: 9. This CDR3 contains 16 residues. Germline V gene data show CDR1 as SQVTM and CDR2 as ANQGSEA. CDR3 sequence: CSVPRGTSGIADTQYF. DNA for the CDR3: TGCAGCGTTCCAAGGGGGACTAGCGGGATCGCAGATACGCAGTATTTT.

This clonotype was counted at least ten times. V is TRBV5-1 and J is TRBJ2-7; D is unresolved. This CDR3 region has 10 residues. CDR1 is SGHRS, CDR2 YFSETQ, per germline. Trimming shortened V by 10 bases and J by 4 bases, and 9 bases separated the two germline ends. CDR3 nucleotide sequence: TGCGCCCTCAATGGGTACGAGCAGTACTTC. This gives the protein CALNGYEQYF.

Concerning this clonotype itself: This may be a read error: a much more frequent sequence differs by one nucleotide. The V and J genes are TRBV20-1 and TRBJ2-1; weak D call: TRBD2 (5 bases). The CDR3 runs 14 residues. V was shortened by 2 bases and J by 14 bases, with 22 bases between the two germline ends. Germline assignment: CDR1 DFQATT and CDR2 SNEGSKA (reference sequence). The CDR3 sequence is CSARTRTATAKEFF. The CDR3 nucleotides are TGCAGTGCTAGAACCCGGACTGCTACGGCGAAGGAGTTCTTC.

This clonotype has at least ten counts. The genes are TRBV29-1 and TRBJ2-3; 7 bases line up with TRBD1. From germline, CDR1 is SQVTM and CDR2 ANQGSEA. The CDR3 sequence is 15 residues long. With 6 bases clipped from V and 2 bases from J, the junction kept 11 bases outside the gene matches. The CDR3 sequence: CSVAMTGISTDTQYF. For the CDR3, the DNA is TGCAGCGTGGCAATGACAGGGATCTCCACAGATACGCAGTATTTT.

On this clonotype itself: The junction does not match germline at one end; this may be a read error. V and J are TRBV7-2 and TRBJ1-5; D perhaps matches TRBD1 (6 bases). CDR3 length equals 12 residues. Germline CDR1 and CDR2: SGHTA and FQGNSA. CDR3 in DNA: TGTGCCAGCAGCTTTCAGGGGCAGCCCCGGCATTTT. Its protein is CASSFQGQPRHF.

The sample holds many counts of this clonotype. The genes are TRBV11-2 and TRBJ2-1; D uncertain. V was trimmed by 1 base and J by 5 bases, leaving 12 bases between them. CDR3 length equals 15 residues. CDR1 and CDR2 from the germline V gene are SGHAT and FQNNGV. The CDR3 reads CASSLVGGPDNEQFF. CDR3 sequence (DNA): TGTGCCAGCAGCTTAGTAGGTGGGCCGGACAATGAGCAGTTCTTC. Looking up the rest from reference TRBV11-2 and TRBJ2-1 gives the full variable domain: EAGVAQSPRYKIIEKRQSVAFWCNPISGHATLYWYQQILGQGPKLLIQFQNNGVVDDSQLPKDRFSAERLKGVDSTLKIQPAKLEDSAVYLCASSLVGGPDNEQFFGPGTRLTVL.

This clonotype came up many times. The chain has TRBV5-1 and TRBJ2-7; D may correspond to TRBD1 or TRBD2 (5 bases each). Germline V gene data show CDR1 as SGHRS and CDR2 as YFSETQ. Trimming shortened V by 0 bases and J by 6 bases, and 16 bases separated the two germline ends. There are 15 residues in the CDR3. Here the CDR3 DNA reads TGCGCCAGCAGCTTGGCCATTAACGAGGGGAGCGAGCAGTACTTC. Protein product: CASSLAINEGSEQYF.

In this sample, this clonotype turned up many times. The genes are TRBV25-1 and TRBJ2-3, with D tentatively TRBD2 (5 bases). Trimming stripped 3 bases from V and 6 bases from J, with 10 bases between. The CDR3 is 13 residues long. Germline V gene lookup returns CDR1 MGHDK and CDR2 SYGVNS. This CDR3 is CASSERVVDTQYF. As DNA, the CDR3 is TGTGCCAGCAGTGAGAGGGTAGTTGATACGCAGTATTTT.

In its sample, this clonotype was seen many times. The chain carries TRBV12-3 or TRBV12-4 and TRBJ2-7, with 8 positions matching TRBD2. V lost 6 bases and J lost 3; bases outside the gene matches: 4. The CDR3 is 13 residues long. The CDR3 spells CASRKTSGYEQYF. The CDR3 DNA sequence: TGTGCCAGCAGAAAAACTAGCGGCTACGAGCAGTACTTC.

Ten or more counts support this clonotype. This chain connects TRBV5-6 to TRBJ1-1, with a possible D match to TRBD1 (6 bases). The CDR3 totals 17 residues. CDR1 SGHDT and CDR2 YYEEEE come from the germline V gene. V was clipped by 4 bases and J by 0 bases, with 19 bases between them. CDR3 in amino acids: CASSAMLTGPMNTEAFF. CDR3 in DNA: TGTGCCAGCAGCGCGATGCTGACAGGCCCAATGAACACTGAAGCTTTCTTT.

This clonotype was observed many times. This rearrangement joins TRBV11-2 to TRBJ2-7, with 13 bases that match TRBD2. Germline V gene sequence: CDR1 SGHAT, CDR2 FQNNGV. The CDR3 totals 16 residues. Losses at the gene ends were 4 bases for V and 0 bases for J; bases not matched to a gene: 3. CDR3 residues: CASSSGLAGVSYEQYF. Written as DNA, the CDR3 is TGTGCCAGCAGCTCTGGACTAGCGGGAGTCTCCTACGAGCAGTACTTC.

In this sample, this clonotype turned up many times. CDR3 region: CASSVSAGVVPYEQYF. The CDR3 DNA is TGTGCCAGCAGCGTATCGGCGGGAGTGGTACCCTACGAGCAGTACTTC. This sequence joins TRBV9 and TRBJ2-7, with 7 bases lining up with TRBD2. Per germline, CDR1 SGDLS and CDR2 YYNGEE. The CDR3 sequence is 16 residues long. Trimming cost V 1 base and J 2 bases; bases outside gene matches: 9.

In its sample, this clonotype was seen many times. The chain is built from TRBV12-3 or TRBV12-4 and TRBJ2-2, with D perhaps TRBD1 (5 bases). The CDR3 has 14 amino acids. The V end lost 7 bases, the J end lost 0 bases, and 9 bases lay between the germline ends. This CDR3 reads CASTLTANTGELFF. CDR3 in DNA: TGTGCCAGCACTTTGACAGCGAACACCGGGGAGCTGTTTTTT.

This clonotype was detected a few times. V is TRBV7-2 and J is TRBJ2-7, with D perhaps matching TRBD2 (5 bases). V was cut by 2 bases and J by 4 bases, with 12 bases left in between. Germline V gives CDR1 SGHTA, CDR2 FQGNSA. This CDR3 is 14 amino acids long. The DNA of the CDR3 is TGTGCCAGCAGCTTATCGGGGAAGCTGTACGAGCAGTACTTC. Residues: CASSLSGKLYEQYF.